This is a list of T cell receptor beta chains from one sample in a study of blood T cell repertoires in COVID-19. The protocol was immunoSEQ multiplex PCR, while the TCRdb copy is restricted to in-frame clones and leaves out a portion. This table holds around 230,000 clones, roughly 85% found once. Sequencing was performed on PBMCs or T cells enriched from blood (not recorded which). These receptors were obtained from a woman in her forties with acute COVID-19. Each CDR3 is given with its conserved first and last residue. Fields, in order: CDR3 DNA, CDR3 protein, J gene, D gene, V gene, clone size. The D gene is left open where the match is weak. Size is omitted from some rows. Given values are once, few, many or a class for expanded clones.

DNA: TGTGCCAGCAGTGAATCGGGACAGGGACTAAAACTGTTTTTT
CDR3: CASSESGQGLKLFF
J: TRBJ1-4
D: TRBD1
V: TRBV6-1
size: .

DNA: TGTGCCAGCAGCTTAACGGGACAGCGGAACACTGAAGCTTTCTTT
CDR3: CASSLTGQRNTEAFF
J: TRBJ1-1
D: TRBD1
V: TRBV5-6
size: .

DNA: TGCGCCAGCAGCTTGGTTCCCTTTGCAGGGGCCTCTGGGGCCAACGTCCTGACTTTC
CDR3: CASSLVPFAGASGANVLTF
J: TRBJ2-6
D: .
V: TRBV5-1
size: few

DNA: TGTGCCAGCAGCGTAGGGACAGGGGGAGATTCACCCCTCCACTTT
CDR3: CASSVGTGGDSPLHF
J: TRBJ1-6
D: TRBD1
V: TRBV9
size: .

DNA: TGTGCCAGTAGCCTTAGACAGGGGGGAGAACTGTTTTTT
CDR3: CASSLRQGGELFF
J: TRBJ1-4
D: TRBD1
V: TRBV19
size: .

DNA: TGTGCCAGCAGTTACTCGACGCAGGGACTTCGGTCACCCCTCCACTTT
CDR3: CASSYSTQGLRSPLHF
J: TRBJ1-6
D: .
V: TRBV6-5
size: .

DNA: TGTGCCAGCAGCACACAGGGGGCGGGTGAAAAACTGTTTTTT
CDR3: CASSTQGAGEKLFF
J: TRBJ1-4
D: TRBD1
V: TRBV27
size: .

DNA: TGCAGTGCCCTAGAACAGGCTGAAGCTTTCTTT
CDR3: CSALEQAEAFF
J: TRBJ1-1
D: .
V: TRBV20-1
size: .

DNA: TGCAGGACCCAGGGGGCTGGTGGCTACACCTTC
CDR3: CRTQGAGGYTF
J: TRBJ1-2
D: TRBD1
V: TRBV20-1
size: .

DNA: TGTGCCAGCAGAGGCAGGAATAATGAAAAACTGTTTTTT
CDR3: CASRGRNNEKLFF
J: TRBJ1-4
D: .
V: TRBV28
size: .

DNA: TGTGCCAGCAGCCTATATAGTAGCAATCAGCCCCAGCATTTT
CDR3: CASSLYSSNQPQHF
J: TRBJ1-5
D: .
V: TRBV5-6
size: .

DNA: TGTGCCAGCAGTGAAGCGGGGACAGACGAGCAGTTCTTC
CDR3: CASSEAGTDEQFF
J: TRBJ2-1
D: TRBD1
V: TRBV6-1
size: .

DNA: TGTGCCAGCAGCTTAACAGCTAATCAGCCCCAGCATTTT
CDR3: CASSLTANQPQHF
J: TRBJ1-5
D: .
V: TRBV7-9
size: few

DNA: TGTGCCAGCAGCCCCCCGCGGGCAGCTAACTATGGCTACACCTTC
CDR3: CASSPPRAANYGYTF
J: TRBJ1-2
D: .
V: TRBV5-5
size: .

DNA: TGTGCCAGCAGCTCCAGGGTTGCTGGGGCCAACGTCCTGACTTTC
CDR3: CASSSRVAGANVLTF
J: TRBJ2-6
D: .
V: TRBV11-2
size: .

DNA: TGCAGTGCTAGTCTAGCGGGGGAGCTGCAAGAGACCCAGTACTTC
CDR3: CSASLAGELQETQYF
J: TRBJ2-5
D: TRBD2
V: TRBV20-1
size: .

DNA: TGTGCCAGCAGTCATAACAGGGAGACCAATCAGCCCCAGCATTTT
CDR3: CASSHNRETNQPQHF
J: TRBJ1-5
D: .
V: TRBV7-2
size: .

DNA: TGTGCCAGCAGCTTAGACAGGGTCGGTACAGATACGCAGTATTTT
CDR3: CASSLDRVGTDTQYF
J: TRBJ2-3
D: .
V: TRBV7-6
size: .

DNA: TGTGCCAGCAGCCGGGGAACAGGGGCGCCTTTTGAAGCTTTCTTT
CDR3: CASSRGTGAPFEAFF
J: TRBJ1-1
D: TRBD1
V: TRBV14
size: .

DNA: TGTGCCAGCTCACTGGGACAGGCGACAGATGGCTACACCTTC
CDR3: CASSLGQATDGYTF
J: TRBJ1-2
D: TRBD1
V: TRBV18
size: .

DNA: TGTGCCAGCAGCCCCAGGGCGGGACAGAGTAACTATGGCTACACCTTC
CDR3: CASSPRAGQSNYGYTF
J: TRBJ1-2
D: TRBD1
V: TRBV11-2
size: .

DNA: TGTGCCCTCTCGTTCACGGGGGGCGGGAACCCGAACTATGGCTACACCTTC
CDR3: CALSFTGGGNPNYGYTF
J: TRBJ1-2
D: .
V: TRBV5-4
size: .

DNA: TGTGCCAGCAGTTACGACCTGGGGACAGGGATCTATGGCTACACCTTC
CDR3: CASSYDLGTGIYGYTF
J: TRBJ1-2
D: TRBD1
V: TRBV6-5
size: .

DNA: TGCGCCAGCAGGGATGCTAGAACAGGGCACTCCTACGAGCAGTACTTC
CDR3: CASRDARTGHSYEQYF
J: TRBJ2-7
D: .
V: TRBV10-2
size: once

DNA: TGCGCCAGCAGCTTGGATGGACAGGGATCTGAAGCTTTCTTT
CDR3: CASSLDGQGSEAFF
J: TRBJ1-1
D: TRBD1
V: TRBV5-1
size: .

DNA: TGTGCCACCAGTGAAGGGGGGGGGCATCTAGACTCCTACAATGAGCAGTTCTTC
CDR3: CATSEGGGHLDSYNEQFF
J: TRBJ2-1
D: .
V: TRBV24-1
size: .

DNA: TGCGCCAGCAGTGAACTGACATATGGCTACACCTTC
CDR3: CASSELTYGYTF
J: TRBJ1-2
D: .
V: TRBV10-2
size: .

DNA: TGTGCCAGCCAAGCCGGGACAGGGTTTGAGCCCCAGCATTTT
CDR3: CASQAGTGFEPQHF
J: TRBJ1-5
D: TRBD1
V: TRBV27
size: .

DNA: TGTGCCAGCAGCTTACAGGGTAGACAGCCCCAGCATTTT
CDR3: CASSLQGRQPQHF
J: TRBJ1-5
D: .
V: TRBV5-4
size: once

DNA: TGTGCCAGCAGCCCCCGGACTGGTGGGGAGACCCAGTACTTC
CDR3: CASSPRTGGETQYF
J: TRBJ2-5
D: .
V: TRBV9
size: .

DNA: TGTGCCAGCAGCGTAACAGAGAACACTGAAGCTTTCTTT
CDR3: CASSVTENTEAFF
J: TRBJ1-1
D: .
V: TRBV5-4
size: .

DNA: TGTGCCAGTAGTACCCGGGACAGGCGGCCCTATGGCTACACCTTC
CDR3: CASSTRDRRPYGYTF
J: TRBJ1-2
D: TRBD1
V: TRBV27
size: .

DNA: TGTGCCAGCAGTGAAGCGCTTCTGGGCGCCAACACTGAAGCTTTCTTT
CDR3: CASSEALLGANTEAFF
J: TRBJ1-1
D: .
V: TRBV2
size: .